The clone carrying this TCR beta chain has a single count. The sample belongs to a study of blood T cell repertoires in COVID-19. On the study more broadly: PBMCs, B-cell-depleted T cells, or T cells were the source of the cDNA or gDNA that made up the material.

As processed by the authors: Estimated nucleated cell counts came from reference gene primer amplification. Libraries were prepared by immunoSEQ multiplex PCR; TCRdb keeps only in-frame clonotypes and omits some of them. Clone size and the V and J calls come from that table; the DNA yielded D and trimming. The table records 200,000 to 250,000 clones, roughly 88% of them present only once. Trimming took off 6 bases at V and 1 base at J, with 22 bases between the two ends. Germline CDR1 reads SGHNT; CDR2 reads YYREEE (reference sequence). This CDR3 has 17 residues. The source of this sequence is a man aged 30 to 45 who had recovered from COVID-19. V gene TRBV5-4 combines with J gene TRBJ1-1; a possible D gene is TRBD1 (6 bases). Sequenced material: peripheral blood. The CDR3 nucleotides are TGTGCCAGCACCCTCGAGGGGGTCCACTGGGAGAACACTGAAGCTTTCTTT. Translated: CASTLEGVHWENTEAFF.